The present T cell receptor (beta chain) was sequenced within a study of response to subunit inactivated influenza vaccine. V gave up 2 bases and J gave up 4 bases; unmatched junction bases: 5. This CDR3 spans 15 amino acids. TCRdb reprocessed the RT-PCR reads via MiXCR and lists one record per CDR3 protein. The repertoire holds over 450,000 distinct CDR3 sequences, approximately 13% seen once, with 10% to 15% in the top ten. The chain carries TRBV12-3 or TRBV12-4 and TRBJ2-1; 7 positions match TRBD1. Here the sequenced sample was PBMCs from blood, taken 40 to 50 days after vaccination. The TCR originated in a man aged 50 to 60 who received an inactivated influenza vaccine. The DNA of the CDR3 is TGTGCCAGCAGTTTAAGAGAGGGGGCGTACAATGAGCAGTTCTTC. Translated: CASSLREGAYNEQFF.